The present TCR beta chain was sequenced within a study of beta chain features in type 1 diabetes (dated by TCRdb to between 2017 and 2018). Some background on the complete study: Mean age, gender distribution, total cell number and subset yield were not different between patients and healthy donors. The study compared TCRB repertoires of sorted circulating CD4+ T cell subsets between recently diagnosed type 1 diabetes patients and matched healthy donors. Whereas all 30 or so donors provided naive and central memory subsets, regulatory and stem cell-like memory subsets were isolated from just 8 patients and about eight healthy donors. A total of roughly 99 million sorted cells were examined across all samples, and the number of cells per subset was strongly correlated with RNA yield.

The entire amount of isolated RNA was reverse transcribed using the High Capacity cDNA Reverse Transcription Kit, so the sequenced TCRB transcripts were expressed ones. Survey-depth immunoSEQ sequencing was performed on stem cell-like memory T cell samples, with an average of around 930,000 total reads per sample. Sorted cells were lysed in RLT buffer and RNA was extracted with DNase-treated RNeasy Micro or Mini kits, depending on cell number. To prevent cross-contamination, each cell subset was processed individually, whereas patient and healthy donor samples were processed jointly. The immunoSEQ multiplex PCR was used to amplify TCRB sequences from cDNA, yielding 87-bp fragments that span the CDR3 region. Amplicons were sequenced on the Illumina HiSeq platform. Per the source publication's procedure: PCR bias was corrected computationally using synthetic template baselines, and reads within Hamming distance 2 were collapsed, with unmergeable singletons discarded. Reads were aligned against IMGT so that V, D and J genes, CDR3 length and insertions or deletions at six rearrangement sites could be assigned. Within each subset, clonotype counts were normalized to the number of sorted cells before true diversity and Gini coefficients were calculated with the tcR R package. Repertoire sharing was quantified using the overlap coefficient calculated on TCRB nucleotide sequences. In its TCRdb copy, this immuneACCESS table keeps in-frame sequences only and misses some clones. Where compared with another copy, unresolved V genes explain less than half of these, and the others have no known cause. That table furnishes V, J and clone size, whereas the DNA furnished D and trimming. The sample table records 15,000 to 17,000 clones; around 43% of these occur just once. Jointly, the top ten make up approximately 0.5% of the sample.

Here is what the overall study found, with its caveats: Fewer insertions and more nucleotide deletions at VDJ recombination sites were observed in patients with type 1 diabetes, implying thymic rearrangement abnormalities. In all four CD4+ subsets, TCRB CDR3 length was moderately but significantly shorter in type 1 diabetes patients. Naive, central memory and regulatory TCRB repertoires appeared to be more alike among patients than among healthy donors. Because the HLA sub-analyses included only small numbers of individuals, any influence of HLA type on TCRB rearrangement was left unresolved. Because cDNA was sequenced instead of genomic DNA, highly expressing activated cells could be over-represented, though the groups showed no difference in activation or CD3 levels. PCR may preferentially amplify shorter templates, but because patient and control samples were amplified and corrected together, any resulting skew would affect both groups equally.

In this sample, this clone turned up a few times. Which antigen it targets is not known. The record has no base qualities; no much larger clone is one base away. Deletion took 5 bases off V and 0 bases off J, with a span of 9 bases between the germline ends. The CDR3 measures 13 amino acids from cysteine to phenylalanine. Of all the DNA, just the CDR3 is kept, 39 bases in frame from base 1. CDR1 and CDR2 are read off the germline V gene as SGHRS and YFSETQ. Each donor gave one peripheral blood draw, averaging approximately 0.11 L, which was collected into heparinised tubes. A BD FACSAria II and a panel including CD45RO, CCR7, CD25, CD127, CD95 and CD27 were used to sort naive, central memory, regulatory and stem cell-like memory CD4+ T cells. Purity was above 95% for every sorted population. Right away, PBMCs were isolated by Lymphoprep density gradient centrifugation and were stained directly, with no culture step. So that batch effects would be minimized, each experiment stained and sorted samples in pairs, pairing one healthy donor with one patient.

Recombination connected TRBV5-1 to TRBJ2-7; the D gene is perhaps TRBD1, on 5 matching bases. Specimen: stem cell memory CD4+ T cells from blood. Reading the label with the study, this specimen's cell subset or site is: stem cell-like memory CD4+ T cells. The source is a woman between 40 and 50 years old in good health. The DNA is TGCGCCAGCAGGACAGACCGCTCCTACGAGCAGTACTTC. The translation is CASRTDRSYEQYF.